This entry lists 16 T cell receptor beta chains sequenced from one sample in a study of shared clonotypes between healthy human individuals. Naive-designated CD8 cells lacked CD45RO, were positively enriched for CCR7, and omitted terminally differentiated effector memory CD45RA+ cells. Clones were read by immunoSEQ multiplex PCR, and TCRdb kept only the in-frame ones, dropping some. The profile shows roughly 2,000,000 clones, around 95% of them singletons. Sequenced: naive CD8+ T cells from PBMCs. The receptors shown here come from a man aged 18 to 30 in good health. Some clones in this sample may be carry-over from other donors' samples.

J is TRBJ1-2 and V is TRBV27; 10 positions agree with TRBD1. V dropped 2 bases and J dropped 1; count of bases not matched to a gene: 4. The germline V gene encodes CDR1 MNHEY and CDR2 SMNVEV (reference sequence). The CDR3 covers 16 residues. The CDR3 sequence: CASSLRTGGGNYGYTF. CDR3 nucleotide sequence: TGTGCCAGCAGTTTACGGACAGGGGGTGGTAACTATGGCTACACCTTC.

The chain employs TRBV5-5 and TRBJ1-4; 10 bases align to TRBD1. V dropped 0 bases and J dropped 2; count of bases not matched to a gene: 13. The CDR3 consists of 20 residues. Germline-derived CDR1 and CDR2 are SGHKS and YYEKEE (reference sequence). CDR3 DNA sequence: TGTGCCAGCAGCTTGGATGCGGACAGGGGGGAAGGGCGGACTAATGAAAAACTGTTTTTT. Its translation is CASSLDADRGEGRTNEKLFF.

Only one count was recorded for this clone. The V and J genes are TRBV6-5 and TRBJ2-1; 7 bases map to TRBD1. Germline values: CDR1 MNHEY, CDR2 SVGAGI. The trim removed 2 bases at V and 5 bases at J, leaving 6 bases unmatched. The CDR3 is 15 amino acids. The CDR3 loop is CASSYRDRADNEQFF. DNA for the CDR3: TGTGCCAGCAGTTACCGTGACAGGGCTGACAATGAGCAGTTCTTC.

This chain joins TRBV28 and TRBJ2-7; 7 bases map to TRBD1. CDR3 length: 14 residues. V dropped 8 bases and J dropped 4; count of bases not matched to a gene: 11. The germline V gene encodes CDR1 MDHEN and CDR2 SYDVKM. CDR3 nucleotides: TGTGCCAGCTATGACAGGGACCGACCTTACGAGCAGTACTTC. It yields the protein CASYDRDRPYEQYF.

The rearrangement uses TRBV6-5 and TRBJ2-7; D not certain. Germline V gives CDR1 MNHEY, CDR2 SVGAGI. Trimming took off 3 bases at V and 2 bases at J, with 14 bases between the two ends. This CDR3 is built from 15 residues. This chain's CDR3 is CASSYGDTATYEQYF. CDR3 sequence (DNA): TGTGCCAGCAGTTATGGGGATACCGCGACCTACGAGCAGTACTTC.

The gene calls are TRBV9 and TRBJ2-2; no firm D call. Germline values: CDR1 SGDLS, CDR2 YYNGEE. The length of the CDR3 is 13 residues. V was pared by 8 bases and J by 6 bases, with 14 bases between. CDR3 in amino acids: CARDFRGPGELFF. For the CDR3, the DNA is TGTGCCAGGGATTTCAGAGGTCCCGGGGAGCTGTTTTTT.

The rearrangement joins TRBV2 to TRBJ2-7; D is uncertain. This CDR3 has 14 residues. CDR1 SNHLY and CDR2 FYNNEI come from the germline V gene. V lost 4 bases to trimming and J lost 2 bases, with 12 bases between them. This CDR3 is CASSASQVPYEQYF. Here the CDR3 DNA reads TGTGCCAGCAGTGCCAGTCAAGTCCCCTACGAGCAGTACTTC.

The chain couples TRBV19 to TRBJ1-4; tentative D call: TRBD1 (5 bases). From germline, CDR1 is LNHDA and CDR2 SQIVND (reference sequence). This CDR3 has 14 amino acids. The V and J ends lost 6 bases and 7 bases respectively, with 15 bases between them. CDR3 nucleotide sequence: TGTGCCAGTAGCCTTTTTGGGACGAGTGAAAAACTGTTTTTT. Amino acids: CASSLFGTSEKLFF.

The V gene is TRBV19, the J gene TRBJ2-7, with 7 bases lining up with TRBD2. CDR1 is LNHDA, CDR2 SQIVND, per germline (reference sequence). V dropped 1 base and J dropped 2; count of bases not matched to a gene: 14. CDR3 size: 18 residues. The chain's CDR3 is CASSIGDSEAGDPYEQYF. The CDR3 DNA sequence: TGTGCCAGTAGTATAGGGGATTCGGAGGCGGGAGACCCCTACGAGCAGTACTTC.

The chain recombines TRBV9 with TRBJ1-2; TRBD1 might be the D (6 bases). Germline lookup yields CDR1 SGDLS and CDR2 YYNGEE. The CDR3 consists of 18 residues. Trimming left V 3 bases short and J 1 base short, with 22 bases between. The CDR3 loop reads CASSGRQDSAGLNYGYTF. CDR3 bases: TGTGCCAGCAGCGGGAGACAGGACAGCGCAGGGCTTAACTATGGCTACACCTTC.

The chain couples TRBV5-1 to TRBJ2-2; D uncertain. V was shortened by 1 base and J by 6 bases, with 10 bases between the two germline ends. CDR1 SGHRS and CDR2 YFSETQ come from the germline V gene. This CDR3 comprises 14 residues. The CDR3 DNA reads as TGCGCCAGCAGCTTGAGTCAAGGTGCCGGGGAGCTGTTTTTT. It yields the protein CASSLSQGAGELFF.

The rearrangement links TRBV9 to TRBJ2-1; 7 bases map to TRBD1. The CDR3 contains 15 residues. The V segment lost 4 bases and the J segment 8 bases; nucleotides outside the gene matches: 12. The germline gives CDR1 SGDLS, CDR2 YYNGEE. CDR3: CASSTGTVLPDEQFF. The CDR3 DNA follows: TGTGCCAGCAGCACCGGGACAGTATTACCCGATGAGCAGTTCTTC.

This chain joins TRBV25-1 and TRBJ2-1, with a weak D call TRBD2 (7 bases). Trimming took 2 bases from V and 7 from J, leaving 18 bases between them. The CDR3 is made up of 16 amino acids. Germline assignment: CDR1 MGHDK and CDR2 SYGVNS. CDR3 amino acids: CASSERGGGDRNEQFF. In DNA form, the CDR3 reads TGTGCCAGCAGTGAAAGGGGGGGAGGCGATAGGAATGAGCAGTTCTTC.

Details on this clone: The sample contains more than one DNA sequence encoding this CDR3. This chain uses TRBV7-9 with TRBJ1-3; D ambiguous. The CDR3 has 12 amino acids. V lost 2 bases to trimming and J lost 2 bases, with 1 base between them. The germline V gene has CDR1 SEHNR and CDR2 FQNEAQ (reference sequence). The CDR3 region has the DNA TGTGCCAGCAGCTTACCTGGAAACACCATATATTTT. This encodes CASSLPGNTIYF.

The chain carries TRBV2 and TRBJ2-3, with TRBD1 identical over 7 bases. Germline CDR1 SNHLY, CDR2 FYNNEI. The CDR3 extends over 16 amino acids. J lost 6 bases, V lost 3 bases, and 12 bases had no gene match. CDR3 nucleotides: TGTGCCAGCAGTGATACAGGGGACCCGAACCTTGATACGCAGTATTTT. Translating it yields CASSDTGDPNLDTQYF.

With respect to this clone: The same CDR3 can be traced to other DNA sequences in this sample. The rearrangement uses TRBV28 and TRBJ2-3; tentatively, D is TRBD1 (5 bases). V was pared by 2 bases and J by 0 bases, with 6 bases between. The CDR3 is 14 amino acids. Looked up from germline, CDR1 is MDHEN and CDR2 is SYDVKM. The CDR3 DNA sequence: TGTGCCAGCAGTTTAAGGGGCAGCACAGATACGCAGTATTTT. It translates to CASSLRGSTDTQYF. The full variable domain, rest sourced from reference TRBV28 and TRBJ2-3, is DVKVTQSSRYLVKRTGEKVFLECVQDMDHENMFWYRQDPGLGLRLIYFSYDVKMKEKGDIPEGYSVSREKKERFSLILESASTNQTSMYLCASSLRGSTDTQYFGPGTRLTVL.